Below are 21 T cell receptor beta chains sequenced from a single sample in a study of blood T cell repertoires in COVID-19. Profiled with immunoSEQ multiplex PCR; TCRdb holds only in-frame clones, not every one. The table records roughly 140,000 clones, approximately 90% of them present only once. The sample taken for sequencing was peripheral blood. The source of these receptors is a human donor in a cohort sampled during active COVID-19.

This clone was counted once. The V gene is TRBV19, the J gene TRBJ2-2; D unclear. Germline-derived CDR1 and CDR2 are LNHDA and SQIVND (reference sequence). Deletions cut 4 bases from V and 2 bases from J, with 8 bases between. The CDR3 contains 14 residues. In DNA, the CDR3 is TGTGCCAGTAGTACTTCGGTAAACACCGGGGAGCTGTTTTTT. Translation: CASSTSVNTGELFF.

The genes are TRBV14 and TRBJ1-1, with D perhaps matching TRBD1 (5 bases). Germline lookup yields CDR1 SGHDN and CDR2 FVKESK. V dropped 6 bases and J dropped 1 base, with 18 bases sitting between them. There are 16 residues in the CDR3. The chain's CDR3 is CASSPPGTMRNTEAFF. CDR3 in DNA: TGTGCCAGCAGTCCACCGGGGACTATGAGGAACACTGAAGCTTTCTTT.

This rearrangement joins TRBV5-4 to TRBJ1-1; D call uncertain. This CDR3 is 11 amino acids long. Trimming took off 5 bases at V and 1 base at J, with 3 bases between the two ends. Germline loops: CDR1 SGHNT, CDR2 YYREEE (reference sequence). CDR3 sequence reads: CASSQNTEAFF. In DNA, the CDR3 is TGTGCCAGCAGTCAGAACACTGAAGCTTTCTTT.

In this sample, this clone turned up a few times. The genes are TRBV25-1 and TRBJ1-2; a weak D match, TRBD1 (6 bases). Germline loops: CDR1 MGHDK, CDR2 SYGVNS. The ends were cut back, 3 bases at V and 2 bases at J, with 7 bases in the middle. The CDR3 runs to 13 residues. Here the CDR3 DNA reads TGTGCCAGCAGTGACGACAGGAACTATGGCTACACCTTC. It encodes CASSDDRNYGYTF.

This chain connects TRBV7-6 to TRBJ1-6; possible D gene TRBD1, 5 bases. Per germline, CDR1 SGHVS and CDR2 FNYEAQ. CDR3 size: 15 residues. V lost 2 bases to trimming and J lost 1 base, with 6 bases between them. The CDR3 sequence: CASSLRGSYNSPLHF. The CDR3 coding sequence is TGTGCCAGCAGCTTAAGGGGTTCCTATAATTCACCCCTCCACTTT.

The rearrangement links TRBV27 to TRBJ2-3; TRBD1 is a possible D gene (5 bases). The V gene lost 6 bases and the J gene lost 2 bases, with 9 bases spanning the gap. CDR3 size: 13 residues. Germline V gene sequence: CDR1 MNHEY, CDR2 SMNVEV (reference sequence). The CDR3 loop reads CASRLQVTDTQYF. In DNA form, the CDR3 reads TGTGCCAGCAGGTTACAGGTCACAGATACGCAGTATTTT.

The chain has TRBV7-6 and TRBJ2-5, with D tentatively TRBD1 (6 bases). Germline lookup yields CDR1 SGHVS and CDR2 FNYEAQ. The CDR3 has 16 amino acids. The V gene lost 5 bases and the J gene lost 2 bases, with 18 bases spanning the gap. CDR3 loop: CASSIRRDTPQETQYF. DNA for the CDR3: TGTGCCAGCAGCATACGACGGGACACACCACAAGAGACCCAGTACTTC.

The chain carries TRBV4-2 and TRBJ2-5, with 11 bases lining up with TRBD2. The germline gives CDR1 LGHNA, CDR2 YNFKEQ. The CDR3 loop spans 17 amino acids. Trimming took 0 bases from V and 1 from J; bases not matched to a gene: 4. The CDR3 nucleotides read TGTGCCAGCAGCCAAGATGTAGCGGGGGGGGTCCAAGAGACCCAGTACTTC. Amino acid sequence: CASSQDVAGGVQETQYF.

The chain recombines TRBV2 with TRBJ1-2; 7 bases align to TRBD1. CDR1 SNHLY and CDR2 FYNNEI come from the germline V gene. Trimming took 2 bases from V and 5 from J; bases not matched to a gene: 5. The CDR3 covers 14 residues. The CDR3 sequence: CASSERGTVYGYTF. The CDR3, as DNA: TGTGCCAGCAGTGAACGCGGGACAGTTTATGGCTACACCTTC.

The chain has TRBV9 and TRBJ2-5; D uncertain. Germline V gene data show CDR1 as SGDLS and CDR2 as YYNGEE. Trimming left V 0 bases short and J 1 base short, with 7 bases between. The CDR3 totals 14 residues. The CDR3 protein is CASSVGTVQETQYF. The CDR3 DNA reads TGTGCCAGCAGCGTAGGAACAGTCCAAGAGACCCAGTACTTC.

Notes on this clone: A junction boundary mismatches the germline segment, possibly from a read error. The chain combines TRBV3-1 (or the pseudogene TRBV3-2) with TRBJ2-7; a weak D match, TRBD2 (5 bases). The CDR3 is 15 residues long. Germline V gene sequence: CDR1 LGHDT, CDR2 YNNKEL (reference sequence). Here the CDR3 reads CASTQGSAFSYEQYF. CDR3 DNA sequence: TGTGCCAGCACCCAAGGGAGCGCTTTCTCCTACGAGCAGTACTTC.

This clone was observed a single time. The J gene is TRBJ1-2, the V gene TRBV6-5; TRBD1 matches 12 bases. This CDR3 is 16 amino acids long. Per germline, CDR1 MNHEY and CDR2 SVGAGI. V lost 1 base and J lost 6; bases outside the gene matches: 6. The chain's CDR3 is CASSYWDRGRPDGYTF. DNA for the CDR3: TGTGCCAGCAGTTACTGGGACAGGGGGCGCCCGGATGGCTACACCTTC.

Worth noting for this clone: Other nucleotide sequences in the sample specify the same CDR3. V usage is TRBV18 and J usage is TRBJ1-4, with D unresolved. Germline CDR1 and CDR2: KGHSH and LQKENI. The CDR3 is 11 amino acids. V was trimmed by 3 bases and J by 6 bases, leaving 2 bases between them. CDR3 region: CASSPDEKLFF. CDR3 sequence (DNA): TGTGCCAGCTCACCCGATGAAAAACTGTTTTTT. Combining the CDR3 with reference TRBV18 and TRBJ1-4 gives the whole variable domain NAGVMQNPRHLVRRRGQEARLRCSPMKGHSHVYWYRQLPEEGLKFMVYLQKENIIDESGMPKERFSAEFPKEGPSILRIQQVVRGDSAAYFCASSPDEKLFFGSGTQLSVL.

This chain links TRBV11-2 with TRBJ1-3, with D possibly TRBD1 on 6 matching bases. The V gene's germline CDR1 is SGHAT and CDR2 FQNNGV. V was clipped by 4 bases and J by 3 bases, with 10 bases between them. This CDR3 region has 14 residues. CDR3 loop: CASSSQGSGNTIYF. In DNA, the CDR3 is TGTGCCAGCAGCTCACAGGGTAGTGGAAACACCATATATTTT.

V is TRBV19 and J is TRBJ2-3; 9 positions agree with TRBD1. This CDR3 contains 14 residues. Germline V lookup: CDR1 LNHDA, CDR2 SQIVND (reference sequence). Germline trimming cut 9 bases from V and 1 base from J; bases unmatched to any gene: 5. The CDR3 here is CASKTGGGTDTQYF. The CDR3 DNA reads TGTGCCAGCAAGACAGGGGGGGGCACAGATACGCAGTATTTT.

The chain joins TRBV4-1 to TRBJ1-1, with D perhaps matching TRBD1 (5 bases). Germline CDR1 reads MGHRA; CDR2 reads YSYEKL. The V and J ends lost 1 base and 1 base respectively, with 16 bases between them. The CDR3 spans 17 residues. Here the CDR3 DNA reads TGCGCCAGCAGCCAAGGGGGGACTCCTCTTGGGAACACTGAAGCTTTCTTT. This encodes CASSQGGTPLGNTEAFF.

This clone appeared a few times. CDR3 amino acids: CASSLLGRGDSPLHF. CDR3 in DNA: TGTGCCAGCAGCTTATTGGGCAGGGGGGATTCACCCCTCCACTTT. The chain carries TRBV7-3 and TRBJ1-6; TRBD1 matches 7 bases. Germline CDR1 and CDR2: SGHTA and FQGTGA. CDR3 size: 15 residues. V lost 2 bases to trimming and J lost 8 bases; unmatched junction nucleotides: 6.

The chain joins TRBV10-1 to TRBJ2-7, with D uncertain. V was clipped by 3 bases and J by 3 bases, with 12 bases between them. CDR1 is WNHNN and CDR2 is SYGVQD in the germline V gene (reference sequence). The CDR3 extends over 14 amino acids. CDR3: CASSEHGDHYEQYF. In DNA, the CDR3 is TGCGCCAGCAGTGAACACGGAGATCACTACGAGCAGTACTTC.

CDR3 amino acids: CASEANEQFF. Here the CDR3 DNA reads TGTGCCAGCGAGGCTAATGAGCAGTTCTTC. The rearrangement links TRBV7-9 to TRBJ2-1, with D unclear. Germline V gene lookup returns CDR1 SEHNR and CDR2 FQNEAQ (reference sequence). Between the trimmed V and J ends, which lost 8 bases and 7 bases, there was a span of 6 bases. CDR3 length: 10 residues.

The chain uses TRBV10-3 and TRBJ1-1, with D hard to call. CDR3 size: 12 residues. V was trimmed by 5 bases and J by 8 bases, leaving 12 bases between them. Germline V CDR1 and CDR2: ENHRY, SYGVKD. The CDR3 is CAISPGAAEAFF. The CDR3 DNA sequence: TGTGCCATCAGTCCCGGCGCGGCAGAAGCTTTCTTT.

The CDR3 region is CASSQDWASGAYEQYF. Here the CDR3 DNA reads TGCGCCAGCAGCCAAGATTGGGCTAGCGGGGCCTACGAGCAGTACTTC. The rearrangement links TRBV4-3 to TRBJ2-7, with 9 bases matching TRBD2. CDR1 and CDR2 from the germline V gene are LGHNA and YSLEER. The CDR3 length is 16 residues. V dropped 0 bases and J dropped 2; count of bases not matched to a gene: 5.